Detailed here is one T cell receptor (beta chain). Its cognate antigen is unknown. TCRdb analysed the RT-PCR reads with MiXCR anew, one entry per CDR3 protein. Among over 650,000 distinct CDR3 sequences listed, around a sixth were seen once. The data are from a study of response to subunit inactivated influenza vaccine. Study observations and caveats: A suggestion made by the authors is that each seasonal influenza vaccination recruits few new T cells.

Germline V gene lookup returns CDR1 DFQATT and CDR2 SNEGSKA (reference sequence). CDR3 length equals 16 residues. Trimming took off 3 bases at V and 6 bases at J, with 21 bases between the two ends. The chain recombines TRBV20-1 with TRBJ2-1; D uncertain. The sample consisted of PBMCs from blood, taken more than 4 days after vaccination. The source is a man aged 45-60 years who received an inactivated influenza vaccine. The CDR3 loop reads CSASMLAFGNGNEQFF. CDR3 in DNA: TGCAGTGCTAGCATGTTGGCATTCGGCAATGGCAATGAGCAGTTCTTC.